A selection of T cell receptor beta chains follows, all from one sample in a study of T cell changes during pregnancy in multiple sclerosis. Profiling relied on immunoSEQ multiplex PCR, and the TCRdb table lists in-frame clones only, not all of them. Among tens of thousands of clones listed, just over 90% were seen once. The sequenced sample was peripheral blood, obtained in the third trimester of pregnancy. Receptors were obtained from a female donor with multiple sclerosis, enrolled in a pregnancy study. Both conserved end residues are trimmed from each CDR3. The order of the fields is J gene, clone size, D gene, V gene, CDR3 protein. The D gene is left open where the match is weak. Size is stated for part of the rows, as once, few or many counts, or as a class when the clone is expanded.

TRBJ1-2 NA TRBD1 TRBV2 ASSAADGTDGYT
TRBJ2-3 NA TRBD2 TRBV6-4 ASSDTSGGATDTQY
TRBJ1-6 many NA TRBV7-2 ASSLGMERGVSPLH
TRBJ1-3 NA TRBD1 TRBV10-2 ASISGTGGNTIY
TRBJ2-7 NA NA TRBV7-8 ASSLDRESYEQY
TRBJ2-5 NA TRBD2 TRBV5-1 ASSFTGTSGSPQY
TRBJ1-1 NA NA TRBV5-4 ASSLEGAEAF
TRBJ2-2 once TRBD1 TRBV6-4 ASSDSQGTGELF
TRBJ2-5 NA TRBD2 TRBV5-6 ASSSRAGDQRKTQY
TRBJ2-2 NA TRBD1 TRBV7-2 ASSSRTGTGFTGELF
TRBJ1-1 NA TRBD1 TRBV29-1 SAAYRGMNTEAF